This entry lists 23 T cell receptor beta chains sequenced from one sample in a study of beta chain features in type 1 diabetes. Expressed TCRB transcripts were sequenced after all isolated RNA was converted to cDNA. Sequenced by immunoSEQ multiplex PCR; TCRdb stores in-frame clones only, minus some. Here the sample spans under 250,000 clones, roughly an eighth being singletons. The sequenced sample was naive CD4+ T cells from blood. The receptors were gathered from a woman in her thirties or forties in good health.

The genes are TRBV6-1 and TRBJ2-1; D gene ambiguous. Germline V CDR1 and CDR2: MNHNS, SASEGT. Trimming took off 3 bases at V and 0 bases at J, with 15 bases between the two ends. The CDR3 sequence is 17 residues long. The CDR3 bases are TGTGCCAGCAGTGACATCCTCCACCTGAGCTCCTACAATGAGCAGTTCTTC. Its protein product is CASSDILHLSSYNEQFF.

There are a few counts of this clone. The chain has TRBV6-6 and TRBJ1-4; weak D call: TRBD1 (5 bases). The CDR3 is made up of 11 amino acids. V lost 5 bases and J lost 8, with 6 bases in between. CDR1 MNHNY and CDR2 SVGAGI come from the germline V gene (reference sequence). The CDR3 spells CASSGGEKLFF. For the CDR3, the DNA is TGTGCCAGCAGTGGGGGGGAAAAACTGTTTTTT.

The rearrangement joins TRBV6-5 to TRBJ2-5; TRBD2 is a possible D gene (6 bases). The V end was cut by 0 bases, the J end by 4 bases, with 12 bases between. CDR3 length: 15 residues. Germline V gene data show CDR1 as MNHEY and CDR2 as SVGAGI. This chain's CDR3 is CASSYSSGGGETQYF. The CDR3 DNA sequence: TGTGCCAGCAGTTACTCTAGTGGGGGAGGAGAGACCCAGTACTTC.

The chain employs TRBV4-2 and TRBJ1-4; 7 bases agree with TRBD1. The CDR3 length is 15 residues. Germline assignment: CDR1 LGHNA and CDR2 YNFKEQ. V trimming: 4 bases; J trimming: 8 bases; junction bases outside the gene matches: 10. CDR3 coding DNA: TGTGCCAGCAGCCGAGAAACAGGGGTAGGAGAAAAACTGTTTTTT. This codes for CASSRETGVGEKLFF.

The genes are TRBV28 and TRBJ2-2; weak D call: TRBD2 (5 bases). The CDR3 is 15 amino acids. The V gene's germline CDR1 is MDHEN and CDR2 SYDVKM. Trimming cost V 6 bases and J 4 bases, with 15 bases left between them. CDR3: CASSDGSAGTGELFF. The DNA of the CDR3 is TGTGCCAGCAGCGACGGGTCGGCGGGCACCGGGGAGCTGTTTTTT. The full variable domain, its missing parts supplied by reference TRBV28 and TRBJ2-2, is DVKVTQSSRYLVKRTGEKVFLECVQDMDHENMFWYRQDPGLGLRLIYFSYDVKMKEKGDIPEGYSVSREKKERFSLILESASTNQTSMYLCASSDGSAGTGELFFGEGSRLTVL.

The CDR3 DNA reads TGTGCCAGCAGCCAAGAGGGCGCCGGCTATGGCTACACCTTC. Its protein is CASSQEGAGYGYTF. The chain recombines TRBV4-2 with TRBJ1-2; D ambiguous. Trimming removed 0 bases from V and 4 bases from J, with 9 bases in between. This CDR3 has 14 amino acids. In germline, CDR1 is LGHNA, CDR2 YNFKEQ.

The chain couples TRBV5-1 to TRBJ1-4; TRBD1 aligns across 8 bases. CDR1 is SGHRS, CDR2 YFSETQ, per germline. Trimming took 5 bases from V and 6 from J; bases not matched to a gene: 6. The CDR3 covers 14 residues. The CDR3 sequence is CASSKSDRDEKLFF. CDR3 DNA: TGCGCCAGCAGTAAATCGGACAGGGATGAAAAACTGTTTTTT.

This chain links TRBV9 with TRBJ1-2; D is unclear. Trimming took 0 bases from V and 2 from J, leaving 8 bases between them. CDR1 is SGDLS, CDR2 YYNGEE, per germline. The CDR3 totals 14 residues. The CDR3 nucleotides read TGTGCCAGCAGCGTAGGGGTCGGGAACTATGGCTACACCTTC. The encoded protein is CASSVGVGNYGYTF. The variable domain in full, with the rest retrieved from reference TRBV9 and TRBJ1-2, is DSGVTQTPKHLITATGQRVTLRCSPRSGDLSVYWYQQSLDQGLQFLIQYYNGEERAKGNILERFSAQQFPDLHSELNLSSLELGDSALYFCASSVGVGNYGYTFGSGTRLTVV.

In its sample, this clone was seen a few times. The CDR3 region has the DNA TGTGCCAGCAGTGGGCAAAGCACAGATACGCAGTATTTT. Translated: CASSGQSTDTQYF. This chain uses TRBV2 with TRBJ2-3; D remains unclear. The CDR3 is 13 amino acids. Trimming removed 4 bases from V and 0 bases from J, with 5 bases in between. Germline CDR1 reads SNHLY; CDR2 reads FYNNEI.

The table lists this clone with a few counts. The CDR3 sequence is CSVGDDRVLWEQYF. CDR3 nucleotide sequence: TGCAGCGTTGGAGACGACAGGGTTTTATGGGAGCAGTACTTC. This chain links TRBV29-1 with TRBJ2-7; TRBD1 matches 7 bases. The CDR3 sequence is 14 residues long. V shed 4 bases and J 7 bases; nucleotides not matched to a gene: 13. Germline V gene data show CDR1 as SQVTM and CDR2 as ANQGSEA.

V is TRBV9 and J is TRBJ2-5; perhaps TRBD2 as D (5 bases). The CDR3 length is 14 residues. V was cut by 3 bases and J by 5 bases, with 14 bases left in between. Looked up from germline, CDR1 is SGDLS and CDR2 is YYNGEE. CDR3 sequence: CASSARRGRETQYF. CDR3 sequence (DNA): TGTGCCAGCAGCGCAAGACGAGGGCGGGAGACCCAGTACTTC.

This clone appeared a few times. The chain carries TRBV4-2 and TRBJ2-1; 10 bases are shared with TRBD2. Germline loops: CDR1 LGHNA, CDR2 YNFKEQ. Unmatched junction bases numbered 7, after V lost 1 base and J lost 4 bases. There are 17 residues in the CDR3. The CDR3 loop reads CASSQVASGSLYNEQFF. CDR3 nucleotides: TGTGCCAGCAGCCAAGTGGCTAGCGGGAGCCTTTACAATGAGCAGTTCTTC.

This clone was found a few times. The V gene is TRBV28, the J gene TRBJ2-3; TRBD2 might be the D (5 bases). Germline V gives CDR1 MDHEN, CDR2 SYDVKM. The ends were cut back, 4 bases at V and 5 bases at J, with 7 bases in the middle. The CDR3 is 12 residues long. CDR3: CASSSGRDTQYF. The CDR3 bases are TGTGCCAGCAGTTCGGGGAGAGATACGCAGTATTTT.

The chain carries TRBV9 and TRBJ2-3; 8 positions agree with TRBD2. V lost 3 bases, J lost 2 bases, and 5 bases stayed unmatched. The CDR3 consists of 15 residues. Looked up from germline, CDR1 is SGDLS and CDR2 is YYNGEE. The CDR3: CASSDSGVITDTQYF. The CDR3 DNA follows: TGTGCCAGCAGCGATAGCGGGGTAATCACAGATACGCAGTATTTT.

This clone has more than one count but fewer than ten. The chain joins TRBV7-2 to TRBJ1-3, with D uncertain. Per germline, CDR1 SGHTA and CDR2 FQGNSA. The germline V and J ends were trimmed by 5 bases and 0 bases, with 11 bases remaining between them. This CDR3 is 15 amino acids long. The DNA for the CDR3 is TGTGCCAGCAGCCCACCCCTTAGCTCTGGAAACACCATATATTTT. Protein sequence: CASSPPLSSGNTIYF.

This clone was seen a few times. The chain is built from TRBV7-2 and TRBJ2-6; D possibly corresponds to TRBD2 (5 bases). Germline CDR1 reads SGHTA; CDR2 reads FQGNSA. The V end was cut by 4 bases, the J end by 3 bases, with 16 bases between. The CDR3 sequence is 17 residues long. CDR3: CASSSTLALFGANVLTF. CDR3 DNA sequence: TGTGCCAGCAGCTCGACTCTAGCTCTCTTTGGGGCCAACGTCCTGACTTTC.

The chain combines TRBV15 with TRBJ2-3; D is unclear. The CDR3 is made up of 15 amino acids. Germline V lookup: CDR1 LNHNV, CDR2 YYDKDF (reference sequence). V was trimmed by 5 bases and J by 2 bases, leaving 14 bases between them. CDR3 coding DNA: TGTGCCACCAGCTACTACGGCGGTACCACAGATACGCAGTATTTT. This codes for CATSYYGGTTDTQYF.

This clone has more than one count but fewer than ten. This chain joins TRBV6-5 and TRBJ2-1; TRBD1 agrees at 10 bases. The CDR3 contains 16 residues. Per germline, CDR1 MNHEY and CDR2 SVGAGI. J gave up 5 bases and V 2 bases, and 6 bases lay outside the gene matches. As DNA, the CDR3 is TGTGCCAGCAGTTACCCATGGGACAGGGGCCACAATGAGCAGTTCTTC. It is translated as CASSYPWDRGHNEQFF.

This clone was seen a few times. The chain couples TRBV7-2 to TRBJ2-3, with a possible D match to TRBD2 (5 bases). Trimming cost V 3 bases and J 1 base, with 8 bases left between them. CDR1 SGHTA and CDR2 FQGNSA come from the germline V gene. This CDR3 is built from 14 residues. The CDR3 DNA reads as TGTGCCAGCAGCTTTAGCGAGGGCACAGATACGCAGTATTTT. This gives the protein CASSFSEGTDTQYF.

This clone was seen ten or more times. An end of the junction differs from the germline gene, which may be a read error. The chain carries TRBV7-7 and TRBJ2-5; no clear D gene. This CDR3 is built from 13 residues. The germline CDR1 and CDR2 sequences are SSHAT and FNYEAQ (reference sequence). CDR3 in amino acids: CASSSDIQKTQYF. The CDR3 nucleotides read TGTGCCAGCAGCTCTGACATCCAAAAGACCCAGTACTTC.

The J gene is TRBJ2-3, the V gene TRBV6-4; 11 nucleotides agree with TRBD2. CDR3 length: 15 amino acids. From germline, CDR1 is MRHNA and CDR2 SNTAGT. V trimming: 6 bases; J trimming: 5 bases; junction bases outside the gene matches: 7. CDR3 loop: CASSVSGGAKDTQYF. CDR3 DNA sequence: TGTGCCAGCAGCGTTAGCGGGGGGGCGAAAGATACGCAGTATTTT.

The chain joins TRBV4-3 to TRBJ2-1; D gene ambiguous. This CDR3 comprises 15 residues. V was pared by 3 bases and J by 9 bases, with 18 bases between. Germline V gives CDR1 LGHNA, CDR2 YSLEER. CDR3 nucleotides: TGCGCCAGCAGCCACACAGTTTTCGTATTGGGTGAGCAGTTCTTC. It codes for CASSHTVFVLGEQFF.

This rearrangement joins TRBV10-3 to TRBJ2-2; 15 positions agree with TRBD2. CDR3 size: 20 residues. The V and J ends lost 2 bases and 4 bases, in that order; junction bases with no gene match: 11. Germline V lookup: CDR1 ENHRY, CDR2 SYGVKD. As DNA, the CDR3 is TGTGCCATCAGTGAGCCAATAGGGACTAGCGGGGGGCCCTCCACCGGGGAGCTGTTTTTT. Its translation: CAISEPIGTSGGPSTGELFF.